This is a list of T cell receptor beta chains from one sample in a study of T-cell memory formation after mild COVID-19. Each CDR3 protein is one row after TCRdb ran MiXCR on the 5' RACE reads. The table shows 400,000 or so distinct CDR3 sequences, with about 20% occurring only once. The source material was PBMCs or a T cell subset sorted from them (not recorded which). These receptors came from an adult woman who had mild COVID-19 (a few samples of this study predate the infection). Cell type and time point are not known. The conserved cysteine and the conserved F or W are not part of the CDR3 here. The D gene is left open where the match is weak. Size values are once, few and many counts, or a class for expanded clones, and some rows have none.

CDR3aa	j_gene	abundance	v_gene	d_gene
ASSLEGLWGYT	TRBJ1-2	many	TRBV5-1	.
ASSYAIRRGYT	TRBJ1-2	.	TRBV6-5	.
ASSFGQGVPYGYT	TRBJ1-2	.	TRBV12-3/TRBV12-4	.
ASSLWGGMGRDEQF	TRBJ2-1	.	TRBV5-1	.
ASSVSGAYEQY	TRBJ2-7	few	TRBV7-2	.
ASSLASGKTGETQY	TRBJ2-5	few	TRBV12-3/TRBV12-4	TRBD2
ASSSFLNEQF	TRBJ2-1	few	TRBV7-9	.
SVEGGTNEKLF	TRBJ1-4	few	TRBV29-1	.
AIRQNTDTQY	TRBJ2-3	.	TRBV10-3	.
ASSESLAGARSMGETQY	TRBJ2-5	few	TRBV2	TRBD2
SARDWSYEQY	TRBJ2-7	few	TRBV20-1	.
ASSAGGPIGELY	TRBJ2-2	.	TRBV27	TRBD2
ASSQESARNEQY	TRBJ2-7	.	TRBV4-3	.
ASNKRTGDEQF	TRBJ2-1	few	TRBV12-3/TRBV12-4	TRBD1
AWSLPDTQY	TRBJ2-3	.	TRBV30	.